Following are 30 T cell receptor beta chains from one sample sequenced in a study of CXCR4 blockade with PD-1 therapy in pancreatic cancer. TCRdb keeps only in-frame clones here, not all; method: immunoSEQ multiplex PCR. The sample holds more than 15,000 clones, around 70% seen once. Source material: tumor tissue. These receptors originate from a human donor with pancreatic ductal adenocarcinoma.

This chain links TRBV15 with TRBJ2-7, with a tentative D call TRBD2 (5 bases). The CDR3 has 14 amino acids. Germline V gene data show CDR1 as LNHNV and CDR2 as YYDKDF (reference sequence). V lost 3 bases and J lost 0, with 9 bases in between. The CDR3 is CATSSGGSSYEQYF. The DNA of the CDR3 is TGTGCCACCAGCAGCGGTGGGAGCTCCTACGAGCAGTACTTC. The full variable domain, rest sourced from reference TRBV15 and TRBJ2-7, is DAMVIQNPRYQVTQFGKPVTLSCSQTLNHNVMYWYQQKSSQAPKLLFHYYDKDFNNEADTPDNFQSRRPNTSFCFLDIRSPGLGDTAMYLCATSSGGSSYEQYFGPGTRLTVT.

This chain uses TRBV18 with TRBJ2-5; 8 positions match TRBD2. J was trimmed by 5 bases and V by 3 bases; bases with no gene match: 8. The CDR3 sequence is 15 residues long. Germline CDR1 KGHSH, CDR2 LQKENI. The CDR3 sequence is CASSPLGLARETQYF. The CDR3 DNA is TGTGCCAGCTCACCTTTAGGACTAGCCAGGGAGACCCAGTACTTC.

Worth noting for this clone: Germline and junction disagree at one end, which may indicate a read error. The DNA contains a base that is ambiguous or unread; its residue becomes X. This rearrangement joins TRBV12-5 to TRBJ1-3; no clear D. Germline lookup yields CDR1 LGHNT and CDR2 FRNRAP. The CDR3 contains 13 residues. The CDR3 region has the DNA TGTGCCAGCCGCTCAGTCTCTGGAAACACCATRTATTTT. It codes for CASRSVSGNTXYF.

The gene calls are TRBV19 and TRBJ2-2, with 7 bases lining up with TRBD2. The CDR3 is 15 residues long. Germline loops: CDR1 LNHDA, CDR2 SQIVND (reference sequence). With 3 bases clipped from V and 5 bases from J, the junction kept 6 bases outside the gene matches. The CDR3, as DNA: TGTGCCAGTAGTATCGGGGGGACGGGGACCGGGGAGCTGTTTTTT. Translated: CASSIGGTGTGELFF.

The rearrangement joins TRBV19 to TRBJ1-1; 9 bases match TRBD1. V lost 8 bases and J lost 4; bases outside the gene matches: 5. The CDR3 sequence is 13 residues long. Looked up from germline, CDR1 is LNHDA and CDR2 is SQIVND (reference sequence). The CDR3 is CASGPTGGTEAFF. The CDR3, as DNA: TGTGCCAGTGGCCCGACAGGGGGCACTGAAGCTTTCTTT.

The rearrangement joins TRBV19 to TRBJ2-1; 8 bases map to TRBD2. Germline assignment: CDR1 LNHDA and CDR2 SQIVND (reference sequence). The V segment lost 2 bases and the J segment 4 bases; nucleotides outside the gene matches: 1. CDR3 length equals 14 residues. CDR3 sequence (DNA): TGTGCCAGTAGTATAATAGCGGGGTACAATGAGCAGTTCTTC. Protein product: CASSIIAGYNEQFF.

This clone is a singleton in its sample. The V gene is TRBV29-1, the J gene TRBJ1-3; no clear D. The CDR3 loop spans 12 amino acids. V lost 4 bases and J 4 bases, leaving 8 bases between the germline ends. The V gene's germline CDR1 is SQVTM and CDR2 ANQGSEA. The DNA for the CDR3 is TGCAGCGTTGCAGTACAGGGAAACACCATATATTTT. It encodes CSVAVQGNTIYF.

DNA for the CDR3: TGCAGCGTTGACCCTAGCGGGAGTGGGAATGAGCAGTTCTTC. Its translation: CSVDPSGSGNEQFF. The chain has TRBV29-1 and TRBJ2-1; TRBD2 aligns across 10 bases. Trimming at V came to 3 bases and at J to 7 bases, leaving 6 bases not matched to a gene. CDR1 is SQVTM and CDR2 is ANQGSEA in the germline V gene. This CDR3 spans 14 amino acids.

V usage is TRBV19 and J usage is TRBJ2-1; D is unclear. Looked up from germline, CDR1 is LNHDA and CDR2 is SQIVND (reference sequence). The CDR3 spans 14 residues. V shed 3 bases and J shed 6 bases, with 12 bases lying between them. CDR3 coding DNA: TGTGCCAGTAGTATCAACAGATTGACCAATGAGCAGTTCTTC. Residues: CASSINRLTNEQFF.

This clone was detected a few times. The CDR3 loop reads CASSPPSGQGTEAFF. The DNA for the CDR3 is TGTGCCAGCTCACCACCGTCAGGCCAGGGCACTGAAGCTTTCTTT. The chain links TRBV18 to TRBJ1-1, with D perhaps TRBD1 (5 bases). The CDR3 runs 15 residues. The V and J ends lost 0 bases and 4 bases respectively, with 12 bases between them. Germline V gene data show CDR1 as KGHSH and CDR2 as LQKENI. Complete variable domain (other parts from reference TRBV18 and TRBJ1-1): NAGVMQNPRHLVRRRGQEARLRCSPMKGHSHVYWYRQLPEEGLKFMVYLQKENIIDESGMPKERFSAEFPKEGPSILRIQQVVRGDSAAYFCASSPPSGQGTEAFFGQGTRLTVV.

The chain carries TRBV30 and TRBJ1-1, with a weak D call TRBD1 (6 bases). The germline gives CDR1 GTSNPN, CDR2 SVGIG (reference sequence). The CDR3 is 14 amino acids. With 4 bases removed from V and 0 bases from J, the gap between germline ends came to 12 bases. The CDR3 DNA sequence: TGTGCCTGGACTAATGACAGGCTGAACACTGAAGCTTTCTTT. Residues: CAWTNDRLNTEAFF.

The genes are TRBV9 and TRBJ2-7; unclear D gene. The V and J ends lost 0 bases and 0 bases respectively, with 7 bases between them. Germline lookup yields CDR1 SGDLS and CDR2 YYNGEE. The length of the CDR3 is 14 residues. The CDR3 is CASSVDAYSYEQYF. The CDR3 DNA follows: TGTGCCAGCAGCGTAGATGCGTACTCCTACGAGCAGTACTTC. The full variable domain, with the rest looked up from reference TRBV9 and TRBJ2-7, is DSGVTQTPKHLITATGQRVTLRCSPRSGDLSVYWYQQSLDQGLQFLIQYYNGEERAKGNILERFSAQQFPDLHSELNLSSLELGDSALYFCASSVDAYSYEQYFGPGTRLTVT.

The gene calls are TRBV28 and TRBJ2-1, with TRBD2 as a possible D gene (5 bases). The CDR3 loop spans 12 amino acids. Germline assignment: CDR1 MDHEN and CDR2 SYDVKM. Trimming stripped 5 bases from V and 7 bases from J, with 9 bases between. In DNA form, the CDR3 reads TGTGCCAGCAGTAGCGGAAGAAATGAGCAGTTCTTC. Translating gives CASSSGRNEQFF.

The chain recombines TRBV28 with TRBJ1-2; 7 bases are a match to TRBD1. CDR3 length equals 16 residues. After removal of 1 base from V and 6 bases from J, the junction contained 11 bases not matched to a gene. The germline V gene has CDR1 MDHEN and CDR2 SYDVKM. For the CDR3, the DNA is TGTGCCAGCAGTTTATATCCCCTTGGGAGGGGGCATGGCTACACCTTC. This translates into CASSLYPLGRGHGYTF.

J is TRBJ2-7 and V is TRBV29-1; 11 bases are shared with TRBD2. Per the germline V gene, CDR1 is SQVTM and CDR2 is ANQGSEA. Losses at the gene ends were 7 bases for V and 3 bases for J; bases not matched to a gene: 11. This CDR3 has 15 amino acids. CDR3 amino acids: CSAAGTSGGNYEQYF. In DNA, the CDR3 is TGCAGCGCCGCCGGCACTAGCGGGGGAAACTACGAGCAGTACTTC.

The gene calls are TRBV19 and TRBJ2-1, with D unresolved. The CDR3 is made up of 15 amino acids. V was cut by 2 bases and J by 2 bases, with 10 bases left in between. CDR1 LNHDA and CDR2 SQIVND come from the germline V gene (reference sequence). The CDR3 spells CASSIKVQTYNEQFF. CDR3 DNA sequence: TGTGCCAGTAGTATAAAAGTACAGACCTACAATGAGCAGTTCTTC.

Note on this clone: Owing to an unread or ambiguous base, the encoded residue is reported as X. The genes are TRBV11-3 and TRBJ2-3; TRBD2 aligns across 11 bases. Germline loops: CDR1 SGHNT, CDR2 YENEEA. This CDR3 has 16 amino acids. V lost 3 bases and J lost 0; bases outside the gene matches: 2. Here the CDR3 DNA reads TGTGCCAGCAGCTTCKGGACTAGCGGGAGCACAGATACGCAGTATTTT. It is translated as CASSFXTSGSTDTQYF.

The chain joins TRBV18 to TRBJ2-4, with 7 nucleotides matching TRBD1. The V gene's germline CDR1 is KGHSH and CDR2 LQKENI. The J segment lost 8 bases and the V segment lost 1 base, leaving 11 bases of the junction unmatched. This CDR3 has 16 residues. The CDR3, as DNA: TGTGCCAGCTCACCACGGTCCGGGACAGCCAACGACATTCAGTACTTC. The encoded protein is CASSPRSGTANDIQYF.

The V call is TRBV19, the J call TRBJ2-4; D is possibly TRBD1 (6 bases). The CDR3 is 14 amino acids. Germline assignment: CDR1 LNHDA and CDR2 SQIVND (reference sequence). The V and J ends lost 8 bases and 8 bases respectively, with 19 bases between them. For the CDR3, the DNA is TGTGCCAGTTCTCCAGGGGTTCGTTTGGACATTCAGTACTTC. Encoded protein: CASSPGVRLDIQYF.

The rearrangement uses TRBV29-1 and TRBJ2-1; 9 bases are a match to TRBD2. The CDR3 is 13 residues long. V was clipped by 3 bases and J by 9 bases; unmatched bases: 6. Germline V gene sequence: CDR1 SQVTM, CDR2 ANQGSEA. In DNA form, the CDR3 reads TGCAGCGTTGATCGGCTAGCGGGAAGTGAGCAGTTCTTC. Encoded protein: CSVDRLAGSEQFF.

The rearrangement links TRBV29-1 to TRBJ1-1, with D possibly matching TRBD1 (5 bases). Germline loops: CDR1 SQVTM, CDR2 ANQGSEA. The CDR3 is made up of 13 amino acids. Trimming cost V 5 bases and J 1 base, with 11 bases left between them. The DNA of the CDR3 is TGCAGCGTTAAGGGGCCGGGGAACACTGAAGCTTTCTTT. It translates to CSVKGPGNTEAFF.

This chain uses TRBV19 with TRBJ1-2, with 9 nucleotides matching TRBD1. CDR3 length: 12 amino acids. After removal of 11 bases from V and 6 bases from J, the junction contained 7 bases not matched to a gene. Germline CDR1 and CDR2: LNHDA and SQIVND (reference sequence). This CDR3 is CASTGDRDGYTF. DNA for the CDR3: TGTGCCTCAACCGGGGACAGGGATGGCTACACCTTC.

CDR3 region: CASSSPQETQYF. In DNA, the CDR3 is TGTGCCAGCAGTTCCCCACAAGAGACCCAGTACTTC. The rearrangement joins TRBV28 to TRBJ2-5; no reliable D call. Germline V gene sequence: CDR1 MDHEN, CDR2 SYDVKM. V was trimmed by 4 bases and J by 2 bases, leaving 5 bases between them. The CDR3 is made up of 12 amino acids.

V and J are TRBV30 and TRBJ2-1; D gene uncertain. V was pared by 1 base and J by 7 bases, with 8 bases between. The V gene's germline CDR1 is GTSNPN and CDR2 SVGIG (reference sequence). The CDR3 is 12 amino acids. This CDR3 reads CAWSALRNEQFF. The CDR3 nucleotides read TGTGCCTGGAGTGCCCTTCGGAATGAGCAGTTCTTC.

This chain uses TRBV19 with TRBJ2-2, with TRBD2 identical over 9 bases. The CDR3 totals 18 residues. Trimming took 6 bases from V and 5 from J; bases not matched to a gene: 16. The germline CDR1 and CDR2 sequences are LNHDA and SQIVND (reference sequence). CDR3 DNA sequence: TGTGCCAGTAGCATTAAAGGGGAGACTAGCGGAAATACCGGGGAGCTGTTTTTT. Protein: CASSIKGETSGNTGELFF.

This clone was picked up a small number of times. The chain uses TRBV29-1 and TRBJ2-1, with 9 positions matching TRBD2. With 6 bases clipped from V and 12 bases from J, the junction kept 9 bases outside the gene matches. This CDR3 contains 12 residues. Germline CDR1 is SQVTM and CDR2 is ANQGSEA. DNA of the CDR3: TGCAGCGTCGATAGCGGGGGAGATGGGCAGTTCTTC. Translation gives CSVDSGGDGQFF.

V is TRBV28 and J is TRBJ2-2; D may be TRBD2 (5 bases). V was shortened by 6 bases and J by 3 bases, with 8 bases between the two germline ends. Germline V gene sequence: CDR1 MDHEN, CDR2 SYDVKM. The CDR3 is 13 amino acids. This chain's CDR3 is CASSRRYTGELFF. The CDR3 DNA is TGTGCCAGCAGCCGGAGGTACACCGGGGAGCTGTTTTTT.

V and J are TRBV1 and TRBJ2-1; the DNA was not used to check the table's D call, TRBD2. TRBV1 counts as a pseudogene. The CDR3 contains 14 residues. DNA of the CDR3: TGCGCCAGCAGCCACCTTACGACTGACAATGAGCAGTTCTTC. Amino acid sequence: CASSHLTTDNEQFF.

J is TRBJ2-1 and V is TRBV14; D unresolved. Trimming pared 1 base from V and 3 bases from J, leaving 7 bases between. The length of the CDR3 is 14 residues. Germline V CDR1 and CDR2: SGHDN, FVKESK. This CDR3 reads CASSQAFSYNEQFF. CDR3 DNA: TGTGCCAGCAGCCAAGCTTTCAGCTACAATGAGCAGTTCTTC.

The genes are TRBV19 and TRBJ2-1, with D tentatively TRBD1 (5 bases). Deletions cut 7 bases from V and 4 bases from J, with 14 bases between. Per germline, CDR1 LNHDA and CDR2 SQIVND (reference sequence). This CDR3 has 14 amino acids. In nucleotides, the CDR3 is TGTGCCAGTACGGATAGGGGCTCTTACAATGAGCAGTTCTTC. Protein sequence: CASTDRGSYNEQFF.